This T cell receptor beta chain was sequenced during a study of T-cell reconstitution after alpha-beta-depleted transplantation in children. The CDR3 extends over 12 amino acids. V shed 2 bases and J shed 3 bases, with 5 bases lying between them. CDR1 is GTSNPN and CDR2 is SVGIG in the germline V gene (reference sequence). This clonotype was counted between two and nine times. Its cognate antigen is unknown. TCRbeta library preparation incorporated unique molecular identifiers. MiXCR, run by TCRdb on the PCR reads, gives a single entry per CDR3 protein. The sample shows hundreds of thousands of distinct CDR3 sequences, 13% of them seen only once. Study findings and constraints: The study traced high day-60 TCRbeta diversity in some patients to surviving recipient T cells and thymic progenitors. Reportedly, alpha-beta T cells present about two months post-transplant originated from several hundred expanded clones of graft origin. At the one-year point after transplant, T-cell counts and TCRbeta diversity were found to come mostly from T cells that had been newly produced.

The source of this sequence is a girl aged 2 to 10 with congenital amegakaryocytic thrombocytopenia, due to receive a stem cell transplant. Specimen: PBMCs, collected before TCRalphabeta/CD19-depleted stem cell transplant. V is TRBV30 and J is TRBJ1-5; D call uncertain. This chain's CDR3 is CAWSSANQPQHF. DNA of the CDR3: TGTGCCTGGAGTTCCGCCAATCAGCCCCAGCATTTT.